Listed below are T cell receptor beta chains from one sample, sequenced in a study of T cells in Graves' hyperthyroidism and ophthalmopathy. TCRdb called the multiplex PCR reads again in MiXCR, with one record for every CDR3 protein. In the table there are about 360,000 distinct CDR3 sequences, less than 15% of which are singletons. The sample taken for sequencing was blood. These receptors were obtained from a woman under 30 with Graves' hyperthyroidism. CDR3s include the opening cysteine and the closing phenylalanine or tryptophan. A D gene is named only where the DNA matches it firmly. Clone sizes are given selectively: once, few, many, or a class where the clone is expanded.

>NA|TRBJ1-1|NA|TRBV2
TGTGCCAGCTACTCGGGCCTGAACACTGAAGCTTTCTTT
CASYSGLNTEAFF
>NA|TRBJ2-2|TRBD2|TRBV20-1
TGCAGTGCTAGAGTACTGCTAGCGGGCTCGAACACCGGGGAGCTGTTTTTT
CSARVLLAGSNTGELFF
>many|TRBJ2-3|NA|TRBV5-1
TGCGCCAGCAGCCCGGGTGGCCCCACAGATACGCAGTATTTT
CASSPGGPTDTQYF
>NA|TRBJ1-1|TRBD1|TRBV7-6
TGTGCCAGCAGCCGGACAGGAATAATGAACACTGAAGCTTTCTTT
CASSRTGIMNTEAFF
>NA|TRBJ2-7|NA|TRBV15
TGTGCCACCAGCAGAGCCGAAGGGGGACGGCCCTACGAGCAGTACTTC
CATSRAEGGRPYEQYF
>many|TRBJ2-1|TRBD2|TRBV7-3
TGTGCCAGCAGCTTAGGTCCTAGCGGAGTCTACAATGAGCAGTTCTTC
CASSLGPSGVYNEQFF
>many|TRBJ2-1|NA|TRBV2
TGTGCCAGCAGTGAAGGCAGGGGTGGCTACAATGAGCAGTTCTTC
CASSEGRGGYNEQFF
>many|TRBJ1-1|NA|TRBV29-1
TGCAGCGTTATACAGGGATTTCCCCGAAGGACTGAAGCTTTCTTT
CSVIQGFPRRTEAFF
>many|TRBJ2-7|NA|TRBV6-5
TGTGCCAGCAGTTACGGTTACGGGGACTACGAGCAGTACTTC
CASSYGYGDYEQYF
>many|TRBJ2-5|TRBD2|TRBV30
TGTGCCTGGAGTGTGGGGTCTAGCGGGAGTACGGCGACCCAGTACTTC
CAWSVGSSGSTATQYF
>many|TRBJ2-5|NA|TRBV27
TGTGCCAGCAGTTTGAGTTTGGGGGCAACCCAGTACTTC
CASSLSLGATQYF
>many|TRBJ2-1|TRBD1|TRBV11-3
TGTGCCAGCAGCTTAGATCCAGGGGGCTATGGAAATGAGCAGTTCTTC
CASSLDPGGYGNEQFF
>few|TRBJ1-5|NA|TRBV10-2
TGCGCCAGCAGTGAGTCGACGGCAGCCGATCAGCCCCAGCATTTT
CASSESTAADQPQHF
>many|TRBJ2-2|NA|TRBV9
TGTGCCAGCAGCGTAGAGGGTAACACCGGGGAGCTGTTTTTT
CASSVEGNTGELFF
>many|TRBJ2-7|TRBD1|TRBV7-3
TGTGCCAGCAGCCCGGGACAGGGTACCCACGAGCAGTACTTC
CASSPGQGTHEQYF
>few|TRBJ2-3|TRBD2|TRBV2
TGTGCCAGCAGGGGACTAGCGGTTAGCACAGATACGCAGTATTTT
CASRGLAVSTDTQYF
>many|TRBJ2-3|NA|TRBV28
TGTGCCAGCAGTTTACGGGCAATCACAGATACGCAGTATTTT
CASSLRAITDTQYF
>many|TRBJ2-1|TRBD1|TRBV27
TGTGCCAGCAGCTTACGGACAGGGGGGTTTTTTCAGGGGGGGGGCTCCTACAATGAGCAGTTCTTC
CASSLRTGGFFQGGGSYNEQFF
>NA|TRBJ1-4|TRBD1|TRBV5-1
TGCGCCAGCAGCCCAAGGACAGGGGATCCTGCAACTAATGAAAAACTGTTTTTT
CASSPRTGDPATNEKLFF
>many|TRBJ1-2|NA|TRBV6-1
TGTGCCAGCAACCCGAACCCAGGGGCTAACTATGGCTACACCTTC
CASNPNPGANYGYTF
>many|TRBJ2-3|TRBD2|TRBV27
TGTGCCAGCAGTTTGGGTCGACTAGCGGGGGGACGGGAAGATACGCAGTATTTT
CASSLGRLAGGREDTQYF
>many|TRBJ2-7|NA|TRBV18
TGTGCCAGCTCGCTGAATTTCGGTGAGCAGTACTTC
CASSLNFGEQYF
>many|TRBJ2-3|NA|TRBV12-3/TRBV12-4
TGTGCCAGCGCGAGTCGGGATACGCAGTATTTT
CASASRDTQYF
>few|TRBJ1-1|NA|TRBV5-8
TGTGCCAGCAGCTCTGCAGATCAGGCGCTCATGAACACTGAAGCTTTCTTT
CASSSADQALMNTEAFF
>many|TRBJ1-1|NA|TRBV2
TGTGCCAGCAGCCGGGGACTTCAAGCTTTCTTT
CASSRGLQAFF
>many|TRBJ1-1|NA|TRBV3-1
TGTGCCAGCAGCCATCGGACAAAGGCTTTCTTT
CASSHRTKAFF
>many|TRBJ2-3|TRBD2|TRBV5-1
TGCGCCAGCAGCCTGACACTAGCGGGAGAGGGAGATACGCAGTATTTT
CASSLTLAGEGDTQYF
>many|TRBJ2-5|NA|TRBV27
TGTGCCAGCAGTTTAGAAGGGAAGACCCAGTACTTC
CASSLEGKTQYF
>few|TRBJ1-6|NA|TRBV9
TGTGCCAGCAGCGTAGACTGGGGCTCCTATAATTCACCCCTCCACTTT
CASSVDWGSYNSPLHF
>NA|TRBJ1-6|NA|TRBV27
TGTGCCAGCACCCGGGCACTCGACTATAATTCACCCCTCCACTTT
CASTRALDYNSPLHF
>NA|TRBJ2-5|TRBD2|TRBV5-1
TGTGCCAGCAGCCGGGGACTAGGAGGAGAGACCCAGTACTTC
CASSRGLGGETQYF
>many|TRBJ1-2|NA|TRBV7-2
TGTGCCAGCAGCCTTCGAGGGGGAGGGGGCTACACCTTC
CASSLRGGGGYTF
>many|TRBJ2-7|TRBD2|TRBV27
TGTGCCAGCAGTTTAACTAGCGGGAGTTCAGAGCAGTACTTC
CASSLTSGSSEQYF
>many|TRBJ1-2|NA|TRBV6-1
TGTGCCAGCAACGCGCGCGGGGTCTATGGCTACACCTTC
CASNARGVYGYTF
>many|TRBJ2-7|NA|TRBV5-5
TGTGCCAGCAGCTTGGGGTCGGTAGACTACGAGCAGTACTTC
CASSLGSVDYEQYF
>few|TRBJ2-5|NA|TRBV7-6
TGTGCCAGCAGCTTACCCCCAGACTACCAAGAGACCCAGTACTTC
CASSLPPDYQETQYF
>many|TRBJ2-7|NA|TRBV7-9
TGTGCCAGCAGCTCTGGGCGTAGCTCCTACGAGCAGTACTTC
CASSSGRSSYEQYF